The source of this T cell receptor beta chain is a study of graft-versus-host responses after intestinal transplantation. Study as a whole: Recipients across the board were started on anti-thymocyte globulin induction, then kept on tacrolimus and steroids for about 3 years.

Sequencing was performed with immunoSEQ multiplex PCR; in TCRdb, only in-frame clones are kept and a portion is missing. Of fewer than 80,000 clones listed, 85% to 95% were seen once; the top ten hold about 1.7%. A remark on this clone: As yet, its antigen is unknown.

Trimming left V 8 bases short and J 0 bases short, with 11 bases between. Germline loops: CDR1 MNHNS, CDR2 SASEGT. The length of the CDR3 is 13 residues. Notes on the study in general: Allografts from individuals with graft-donor T cell macrochimerism displayed high graft-versus-host to host-versus-graft clonal ratios. Recipient bone marrow held GvH clones, some seen earlier in ileum or blood. Early HvG declines after transplant were associated with peak circulating GvH clone levels.

The sequenced sample was unstimulated CD8+ T cells sorted from spleen or lymph node cells, obtained before transplant. This TCR was sampled from a human donor who was the organ donor for an intestinal transplant. V gene TRBV6-1 combines with J gene TRBJ2-7, with D maybe TRBD2 (6 bases). The CDR3: CASDGGSSYEQYF. CDR3 DNA sequence: TGTGCCAGCGACGGAGGGAGCTCCTACGAGCAGTACTTC.